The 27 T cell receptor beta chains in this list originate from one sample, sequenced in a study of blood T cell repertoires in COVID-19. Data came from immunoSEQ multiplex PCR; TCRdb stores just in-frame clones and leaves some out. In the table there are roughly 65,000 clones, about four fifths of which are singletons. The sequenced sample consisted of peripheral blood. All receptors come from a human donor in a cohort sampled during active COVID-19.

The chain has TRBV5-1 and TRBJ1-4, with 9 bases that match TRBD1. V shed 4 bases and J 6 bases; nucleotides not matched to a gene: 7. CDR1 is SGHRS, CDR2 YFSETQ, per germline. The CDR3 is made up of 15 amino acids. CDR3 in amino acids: CASSGPGTGHEKLFF. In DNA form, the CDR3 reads TGCGCCAGCAGCGGCCCCGGGACAGGGCATGAAAAACTGTTTTTT.

In DNA form, the CDR3 reads TGTGCCTGGAGTACCAACAGCAACTATGGCTACACCTTC. This gives the protein CAWSTNSNYGYTF. The chain couples TRBV30 to TRBJ1-2; D unclear. Germline loops: CDR1 GTSNPN, CDR2 SVGIG (reference sequence). V was shortened by 2 bases and J by 2 bases, with 9 bases between the two germline ends. The CDR3 sequence is 13 residues long. The variable domain in full, completed from reference TRBV30 and TRBJ1-2, reads SQTIHQWPATLVQPVGSPLSLECTVEGTSNPNLYWYRQAAGRGLQLLFYSVGIGQISSEVPQNLSASRPQDRQFILSSKKLLLSDSGFYLCAWSTNSNYGYTFGSGTRLTVV.

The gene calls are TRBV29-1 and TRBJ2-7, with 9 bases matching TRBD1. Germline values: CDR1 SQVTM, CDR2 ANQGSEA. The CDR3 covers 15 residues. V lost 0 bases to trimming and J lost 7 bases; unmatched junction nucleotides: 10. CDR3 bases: TGCAGCGTTGAAGACCCGACAGGGGGAGTGTGGGAGCAGTACTTC. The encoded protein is CSVEDPTGGVWEQYF.

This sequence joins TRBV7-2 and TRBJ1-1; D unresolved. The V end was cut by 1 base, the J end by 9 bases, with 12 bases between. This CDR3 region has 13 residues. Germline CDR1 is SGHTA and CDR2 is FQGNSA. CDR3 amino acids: CASSLGYETKAFF. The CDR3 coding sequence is TGTGCCAGCAGCTTAGGATACGAGACAAAAGCTTTCTTT. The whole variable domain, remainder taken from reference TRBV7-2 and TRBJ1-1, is GAGVSQSPSNKVTEKGKDVELRCDPISGHTALYWYRQSLGQGLEFLIYFQGNSAPDKSGLPSDRFSAERTGGSVSTLTIQRTQQEDSAVYLCASSLGYETKAFFGQGTRLTVV.

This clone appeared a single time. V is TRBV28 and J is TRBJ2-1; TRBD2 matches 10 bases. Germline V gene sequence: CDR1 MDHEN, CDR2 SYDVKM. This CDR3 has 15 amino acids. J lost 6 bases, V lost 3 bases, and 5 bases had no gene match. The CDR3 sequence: CASSFASGGSNEQFF. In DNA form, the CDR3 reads TGTGCCAGCAGTTTCGCTAGCGGGGGTAGCAATGAGCAGTTCTTC. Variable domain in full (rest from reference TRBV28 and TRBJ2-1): DVKVTQSSRYLVKRTGEKVFLECVQDMDHENMFWYRQDPGLGLRLIYFSYDVKMKEKGDIPEGYSVSREKKERFSLILESASTNQTSMYLCASSFASGGSNEQFFGPGTRLTVL.

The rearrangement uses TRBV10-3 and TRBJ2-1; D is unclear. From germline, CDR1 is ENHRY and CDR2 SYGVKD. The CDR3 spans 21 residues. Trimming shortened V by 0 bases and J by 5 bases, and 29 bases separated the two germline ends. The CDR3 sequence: CAISESRSADARRNRDNEQFF. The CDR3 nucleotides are TGTGCCATCAGTGAGTCTCGGAGTGCAGACGCCCGCCGCAATCGCGACAATGAGCAGTTCTTC.

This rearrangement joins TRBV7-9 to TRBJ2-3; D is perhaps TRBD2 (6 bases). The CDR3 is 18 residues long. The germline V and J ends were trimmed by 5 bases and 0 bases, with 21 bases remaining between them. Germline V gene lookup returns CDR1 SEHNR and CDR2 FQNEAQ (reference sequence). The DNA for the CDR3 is TGTGCCAGCAGCCTAGACCGAACTAGCCCGCCTAGCACAGATACGCAGTATTTT. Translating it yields CASSLDRTSPPSTDTQYF.

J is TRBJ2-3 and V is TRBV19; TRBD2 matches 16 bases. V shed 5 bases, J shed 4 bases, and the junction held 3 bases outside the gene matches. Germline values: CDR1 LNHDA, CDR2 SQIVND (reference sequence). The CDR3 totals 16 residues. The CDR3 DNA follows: TGTGCCAGTAGTGGGACTAGCGGGGGGGCCGCAGATACGCAGTATTTT. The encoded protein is CASSGTSGGAADTQYF.

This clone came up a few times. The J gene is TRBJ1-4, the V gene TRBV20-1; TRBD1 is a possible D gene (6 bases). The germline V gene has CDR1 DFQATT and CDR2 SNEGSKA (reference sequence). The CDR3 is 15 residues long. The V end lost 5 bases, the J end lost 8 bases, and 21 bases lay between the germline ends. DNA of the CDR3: TGCAGTGCTGGTGACAGGACCCTTGGGAGAGAAAAACTGTTTTTT. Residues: CSAGDRTLGREKLFF.

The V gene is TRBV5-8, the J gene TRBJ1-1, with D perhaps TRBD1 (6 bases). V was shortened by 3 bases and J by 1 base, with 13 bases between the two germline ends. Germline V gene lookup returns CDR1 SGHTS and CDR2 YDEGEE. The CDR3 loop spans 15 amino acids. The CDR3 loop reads CASSYGQTRNTEAFF. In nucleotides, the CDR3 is TGTGCCAGCAGCTACGGACAGACACGGAACACTGAAGCTTTCTTT.

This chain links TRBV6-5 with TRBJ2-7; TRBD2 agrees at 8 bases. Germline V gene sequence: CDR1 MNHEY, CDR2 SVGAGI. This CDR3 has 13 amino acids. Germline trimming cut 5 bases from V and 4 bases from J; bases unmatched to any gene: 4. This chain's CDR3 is CASSREGSYEQYF. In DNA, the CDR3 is TGTGCCAGCAGTCGGGAGGGGTCTTACGAGCAGTACTTC.

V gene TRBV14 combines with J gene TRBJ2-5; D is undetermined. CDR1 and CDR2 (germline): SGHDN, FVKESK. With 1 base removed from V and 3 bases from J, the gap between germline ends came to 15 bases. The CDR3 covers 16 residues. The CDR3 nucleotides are TGTGCCAGCAGCCAAGGATCATCGGTGGGCAAAGAGACCCAGTACTTC. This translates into CASSQGSSVGKETQYF.

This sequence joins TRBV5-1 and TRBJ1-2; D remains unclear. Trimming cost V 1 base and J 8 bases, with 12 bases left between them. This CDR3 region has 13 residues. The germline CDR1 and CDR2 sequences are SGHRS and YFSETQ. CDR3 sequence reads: CASSLSPGSGYTF. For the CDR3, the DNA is TGCGCCAGCAGCTTGTCCCCCGGGAGCGGCTACACCTTC.

The DNA for the CDR3 is TGCAGCGTTGAAGGCGGGGGCTACTACGAGCAGTACTTC. This gives the protein CSVEGGGYYEQYF. This chain joins TRBV29-1 and TRBJ2-7; possibly TRBD2 for D (7 bases). This CDR3 is built from 13 residues. V was clipped by 1 base and J by 3 bases, with 10 bases between them. Germline CDR1 reads SQVTM; CDR2 reads ANQGSEA.

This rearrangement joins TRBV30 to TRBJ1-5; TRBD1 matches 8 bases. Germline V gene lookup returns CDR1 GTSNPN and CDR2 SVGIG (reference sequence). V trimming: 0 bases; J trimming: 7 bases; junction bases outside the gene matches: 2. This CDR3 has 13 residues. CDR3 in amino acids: CAWSVQGGQPQHF. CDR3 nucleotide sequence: TGTGCCTGGAGTGTACAGGGGGGCCAGCCCCAGCATTTT.

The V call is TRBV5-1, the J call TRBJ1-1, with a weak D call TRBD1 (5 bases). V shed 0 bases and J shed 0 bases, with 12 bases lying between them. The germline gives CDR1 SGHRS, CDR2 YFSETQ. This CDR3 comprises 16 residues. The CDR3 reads CASSLARESMNTEAFF. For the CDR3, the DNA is TGCGCCAGCAGCTTGGCCAGGGAATCCATGAACACTGAAGCTTTCTTT.

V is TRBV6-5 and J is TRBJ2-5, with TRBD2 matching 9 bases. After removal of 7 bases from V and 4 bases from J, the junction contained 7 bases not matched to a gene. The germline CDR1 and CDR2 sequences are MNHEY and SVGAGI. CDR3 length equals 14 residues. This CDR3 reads CASTLAGVGETQYF. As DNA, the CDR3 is TGTGCCAGCACCTTAGCGGGAGTCGGAGAGACCCAGTACTTC.

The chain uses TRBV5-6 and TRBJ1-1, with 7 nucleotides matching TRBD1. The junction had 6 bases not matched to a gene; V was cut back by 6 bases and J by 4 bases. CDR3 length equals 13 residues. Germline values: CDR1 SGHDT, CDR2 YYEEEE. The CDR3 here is CASNDRAGTEAFF. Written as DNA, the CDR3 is TGTGCCAGCAATGACAGGGCGGGCACTGAAGCTTTCTTT.

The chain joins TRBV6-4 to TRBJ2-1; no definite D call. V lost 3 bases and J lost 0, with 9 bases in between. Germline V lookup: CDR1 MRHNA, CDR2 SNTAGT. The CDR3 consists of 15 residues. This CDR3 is CASSEVSSSYNEQFF. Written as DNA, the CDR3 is TGTGCCAGCAGTGAGGTATCCAGCTCCTACAATGAGCAGTTCTTC.

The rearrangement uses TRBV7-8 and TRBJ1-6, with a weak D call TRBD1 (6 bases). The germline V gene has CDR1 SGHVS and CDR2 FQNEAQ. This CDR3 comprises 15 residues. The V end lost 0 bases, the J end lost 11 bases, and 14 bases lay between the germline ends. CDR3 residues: CASSLAQGPGTPLHF. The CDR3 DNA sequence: TGTGCCAGCAGCTTAGCGCAGGGGCCTGGGACACCCCTCCACTTT. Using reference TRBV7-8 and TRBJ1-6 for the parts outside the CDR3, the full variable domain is GAGVSQSPRYKVAKRGQDVALRCDPISGHVSLFWYQQALGQGPEFLTYFQNEAQLDKSGLPSDRFFAERPEGSVSTLKIQRTQQEDSAVYLCASSLAQGPGTPLHFGNGTRLTVT.

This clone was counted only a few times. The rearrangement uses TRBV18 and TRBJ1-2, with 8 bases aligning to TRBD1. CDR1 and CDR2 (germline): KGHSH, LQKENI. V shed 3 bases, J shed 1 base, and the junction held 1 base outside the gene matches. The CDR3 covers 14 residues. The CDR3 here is CASSPTGDNYGYTF. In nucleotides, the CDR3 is TGTGCCAGCTCACCGACAGGGGATAACTATGGCTACACCTTC.

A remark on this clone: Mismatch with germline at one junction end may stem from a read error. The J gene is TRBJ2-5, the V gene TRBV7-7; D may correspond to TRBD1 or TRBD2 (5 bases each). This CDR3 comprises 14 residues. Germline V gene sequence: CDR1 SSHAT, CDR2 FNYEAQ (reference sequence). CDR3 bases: TGTGCTAGCAGCTTAGGGGAGTACCAAGAGACCCAGTACTTC. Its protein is CASSLGEYQETQYF.

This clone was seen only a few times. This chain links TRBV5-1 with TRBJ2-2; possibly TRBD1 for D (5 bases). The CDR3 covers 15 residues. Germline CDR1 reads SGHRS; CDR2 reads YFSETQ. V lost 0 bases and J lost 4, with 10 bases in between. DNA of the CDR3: TGCGCCAGCAGCTTGGCTCAGGGTTCCACCGGGGAGCTGTTTTTT. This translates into CASSLAQGSTGELFF.

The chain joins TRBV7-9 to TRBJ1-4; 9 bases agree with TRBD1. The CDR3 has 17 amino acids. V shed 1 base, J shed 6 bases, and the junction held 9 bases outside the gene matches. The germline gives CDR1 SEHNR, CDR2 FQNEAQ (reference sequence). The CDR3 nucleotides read TGTGCCAGCAGCTTAGTACCTGGACAGGGGACAGATGAAAAACTGTTTTTT. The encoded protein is CASSLVPGQGTDEKLFF.

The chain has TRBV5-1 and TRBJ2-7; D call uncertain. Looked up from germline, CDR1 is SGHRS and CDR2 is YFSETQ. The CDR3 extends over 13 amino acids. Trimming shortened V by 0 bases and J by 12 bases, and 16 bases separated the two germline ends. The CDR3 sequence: CASSLETPPSMYF. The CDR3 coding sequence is TGCGCCAGCAGCTTGGAGACACCCCCCTCAATGTACTTC. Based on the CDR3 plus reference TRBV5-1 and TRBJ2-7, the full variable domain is KAGVTQTPRYLIKTRGQQVTLSCSPISGHRSVSWYQQTPGQGLQFLFEYFSETQRNKGNFPGRFSGRQFSNSRSEMNVSTLELGDSALYLCASSLETPPSMYFGPGTRLTVT.

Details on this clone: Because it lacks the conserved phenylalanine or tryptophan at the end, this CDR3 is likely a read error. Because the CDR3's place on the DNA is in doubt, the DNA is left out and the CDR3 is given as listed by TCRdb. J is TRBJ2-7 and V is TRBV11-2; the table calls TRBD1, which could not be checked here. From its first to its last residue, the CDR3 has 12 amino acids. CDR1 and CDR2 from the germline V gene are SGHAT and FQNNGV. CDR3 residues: CASSLNGAAFAA.

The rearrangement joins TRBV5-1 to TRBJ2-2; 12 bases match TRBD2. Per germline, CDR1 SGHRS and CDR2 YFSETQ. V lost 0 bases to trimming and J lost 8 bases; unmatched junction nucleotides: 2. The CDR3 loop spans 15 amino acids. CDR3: CASSLGGLAGGELFF. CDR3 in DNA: TGCGCCAGCAGCTTGGGAGGACTAGCGGGAGGGGAGCTGTTTTTT.